A single sample is the source of the 20 T cell receptor beta chains below, sequenced in a study of cytomegalovirus exposure and HLA in healthy donors. Use of 60 Vbeta and 13 Jbeta primers characterized the PCR. The assay was immunoSEQ multiplex PCR, and TCRdb's table has in-frame clones only and misses some. The sample consists of 100,000 to 150,000 clones, roughly four fifths of them appearing once. The sequencing input was PBMCs. Receptors were obtained from a man aged 50 to 60 in good health and CMV-seronegative.

The V call is TRBV7-3, the J call TRBJ2-2; 12 bases are shared with TRBD1. CDR3 length equals 17 residues. Losses at the gene ends were 0 bases for V and 4 bases for J; bases not matched to a gene: 3. Germline CDR1 and CDR2: SGHTA and FQGTGA. The DNA of the CDR3 is TGTGCCAGCAGCTTAACGCGGGACAGGGGGCTCACCGGGGAGCTGTTTTTT. Protein product: CASSLTRDRGLTGELFF.

The chain has TRBV7-3 and TRBJ2-3; perhaps TRBD1 as D (5 bases). Germline CDR1 reads SGHTA; CDR2 reads FQGTGA. V gave up 4 bases and J gave up 9 bases, with 11 bases separating them. CDR3 size: 12 residues. CDR3 sequence (DNA): TGTGCCAGCAGCTCTGAGCAGGGCACGCAGTATTTT. It yields the protein CASSSEQGTQYF.

The chain has TRBV25-1 and TRBJ1-1; D ambiguous. CDR3 length: 11 amino acids. The germline V gene has CDR1 MGHDK and CDR2 SYGVNS. Between the trimmed V and J ends, which lost 10 bases and 11 bases, there was a span of 17 bases. CDR3 in amino acids: CATGSLAVAFF. The DNA for the CDR3 is TGTGCCACGGGAAGCTTGGCAGTGGCTTTCTTT.

The V gene is TRBV5-1, the J gene TRBJ2-3, with D maybe TRBD1 (6 bases). The length of the CDR3 is 16 residues. V was cut by 3 bases and J by 3 bases, with 17 bases left in between. The germline gives CDR1 SGHRS, CDR2 YFSETQ. The CDR3 is CASSSSIGGPTDTQYF. The CDR3 DNA sequence: TGCGCCAGCAGCTCTTCGATTGGGGGCCCGACAGATACGCAGTATTTT.

The rearrangement joins TRBV4-1 to TRBJ1-3; TRBD1 matches 10 bases. The CDR3 has 16 residues. Germline V CDR1 and CDR2: MGHRA, YSYEKL. The trim removed 1 base at V and 4 bases at J, leaving 4 bases unmatched. In nucleotides, the CDR3 is TGCGCCAGCAGCCAAGCGGGACAGGGGACGGGAAACACCATATATTTT. Residues: CASSQAGQGTGNTIYF.

This clone was recorded once. This chain joins TRBV28 and TRBJ1-5, with 10 bases aligning to TRBD1. J lost 5 bases, V lost 7 bases, and 11 bases had no gene match. Germline CDR1 reads MDHEN; CDR2 reads SYDVKM. The CDR3 is made up of 16 amino acids. CDR3 nucleotide sequence: TGTGCCAGCACCCTATCGGGACAGGGGCCGGATCAGCCCCAGCATTTT. Translating gives CASTLSGQGPDQPQHF.

The rearrangement uses TRBV4-3 and TRBJ1-1, with D possibly TRBD1 on 5 matching bases. This CDR3 region has 15 residues. CDR1 and CDR2 (germline): LGHNA, YSLEER. The V end was cut by 5 bases, the J end by 1 base, with 14 bases between. The CDR3 here is CASSFNSGGNTEAFF. The CDR3, as DNA: TGCGCCAGCAGCTTCAATTCCGGGGGGAACACTGAAGCTTTCTTT.

This clone was detected once. This rearrangement joins TRBV19 to TRBJ2-2; the match to TRBD1 covers 7 bases. Trimming cost V 8 bases and J 0 bases; bases outside gene matches: 3. The CDR3 extends over 14 amino acids. Germline CDR1 is LNHDA and CDR2 is SQIVND (reference sequence). The CDR3 sequence is CASCGTANTGELFF. In DNA form, the CDR3 reads TGTGCCAGTTGTGGGACAGCGAACACCGGGGAGCTGTTTTTT.

This clone appeared a single time. The chain is built from TRBV9 and TRBJ1-1, with 8 bases fitting TRBD1. J was trimmed by 1 base and V by 3 bases; bases with no gene match: 5. CDR1 is SGDLS and CDR2 is YYNGEE in the germline V gene. This CDR3 contains 15 residues. CDR3 sequence reads: CASSAPTGENTEAFF. Here the CDR3 DNA reads TGTGCCAGCAGCGCCCCGACAGGGGAGAACACTGAAGCTTTCTTT.

The rearrangement links TRBV5-6 to TRBJ1-4, with no clear D. Per the germline V gene, CDR1 is SGHDT and CDR2 is YYEEEE. The CDR3 runs 14 residues. Trimming took 0 bases from V and 0 from J, leaving 3 bases between them. The CDR3 reads CASSLVATNEKLFF. The CDR3 DNA is TGTGCCAGCAGCTTGGTCGCAACTAATGAAAAACTGTTTTTT. Supplemented by reference TRBV5-6 and TRBJ1-4, the full variable domain reads DAGVTQSPTHLIKTRGQQVTLRCSPKSGHDTVSWYQQALGQGPQFIFQYYEEEERQRGNFPDRFSGHQFPNYSSELNVNALLLGDSALYLCASSLVATNEKLFFGSGTQLSVL.

A remark on this clone: The junction shows a germline mismatch at one end, possibly a read error. The V and J genes are TRBV29-1 and TRBJ2-3; 7 bases map to TRBD1. Germline CDR1 is SQVTM and CDR2 is ANQGSEA. CDR3 length: 14 residues. CDR3 DNA: TGCAGCACCCAACGACAGGGCAGGGGAGATATGCAGTATTTT. Translated, it gives CSTQRQGRGDMQYF.

The chain recombines TRBV11-2 with TRBJ1-2, with D perhaps matching TRBD1 (5 bases). CDR3 size: 15 residues. V was cut by 0 bases and J by 0 bases, with 8 bases left in between. Germline V gives CDR1 SGHAT, CDR2 FQNNGV. The CDR3 bases are TGTGCCAGCAGCTTAGATGGGGCCACTAACTATGGCTACACCTTC. As protein: CASSLDGATNYGYTF.

The gene calls are TRBV7-6 and TRBJ2-7; D perhaps matches TRBD1 (5 bases). Germline values: CDR1 SGHVS, CDR2 FNYEAQ. Between the trimmed V and J ends, which lost 4 bases and 4 bases, there was a span of 20 bases. CDR3 size: 16 residues. CDR3 nucleotides: TGTGCCAGCAGCTCTTTTGACAGTCCCCGCCGGTACGAGCAGTACTTC. It is translated as CASSSFDSPRRYEQYF.

This clone was detected a few times. This chain links TRBV7-9 with TRBJ1-4; D gene ambiguous. Germline CDR1 SEHNR, CDR2 FQNEAQ (reference sequence). The CDR3 runs 12 residues. The ends were cut back, 5 bases at V and 7 bases at J, with 8 bases in the middle. The CDR3 DNA sequence: TGTGCCAGCAGCCAAGGAGGTGAAAAACTGTTTTTT. It specifies CASSQGGEKLFF. The entire variable domain, with the rest obtained from reference TRBV7-9 and TRBJ1-4, is as follows: DTGVSQNPRHKITKRGQNVTFRCDPISEHNRLYWYRQTLGQGPEFLTYFQNEAQLEKSRLLSDRFSAERPKGSFSTLEIQRTEQGDSAMYLCASSQGGEKLFFGSGTQLSVL.

V gene TRBV9 combines with J gene TRBJ2-1, with D maybe TRBD1 (6 bases). The CDR3 contains 17 residues. Germline-derived CDR1 and CDR2 are SGDLS and YYNGEE. V gave up 4 bases and J gave up 7 bases, with 24 bases separating them. Here the CDR3 reads CASSFYPTGILENEQFF. CDR3 coding DNA: TGTGCCAGCAGCTTCTACCCGACAGGAATTTTAGAGAATGAGCAGTTCTTC.

The chain combines TRBV14 with TRBJ2-3; 11 nucleotides align to TRBD2. The CDR3 contains 18 residues. V dropped 0 bases and J dropped 2; count of bases not matched to a gene: 7. Per the germline V gene, CDR1 is SGHDN and CDR2 is FVKESK. The CDR3 loop reads CASSQDSGLAEYTDTQYF. As DNA, the CDR3 is TGTGCCAGCAGCCAAGATTCGGGACTAGCGGAATACACAGATACGCAGTATTTT.

A few counts support this clone. The chain links TRBV19 to TRBJ1-4; possibly TRBD1 for D (5 bases). The CDR3 loop spans 13 amino acids. Trimming stripped 6 bases from V and 8 bases from J, with 13 bases between. Per the germline V gene, CDR1 is LNHDA and CDR2 is SQIVND (reference sequence). The CDR3 reads CASSRTSGEKLFF. The CDR3, as DNA: TGTGCCAGTAGCAGGACATCAGGGGAAAAACTGTTTTTT. Supplemented by reference TRBV19 and TRBJ1-4, the full variable domain reads DGGITQSPKYLFRKEGQNVTLSCEQNLNHDAMYWYRQDPGQGLRLIYYSQIVNDFQKGDIAEGYSVSREKKESFPLTVTSAQKNPTAFYLCASSRTSGEKLFFGSGTQLSVL.

This clone was observed a few times. The V gene is TRBV10-1, the J gene TRBJ1-1, with 8 bases lining up with TRBD1. This CDR3 spans 14 amino acids. From germline, CDR1 is WNHNN and CDR2 SYGVQD (reference sequence). The V and J ends lost 6 bases and 0 bases, in that order; junction bases with no gene match: 3. CDR3 sequence reads: CASSEDRVNTEAFF. CDR3 in DNA: TGCGCCAGCAGCGAGGACAGGGTGAACACTGAAGCTTTCTTT.

The genes are TRBV7-9 and TRBJ1-1, with a possible D match to TRBD1 (5 bases). Germline V lookup: CDR1 SEHNR, CDR2 FQNEAQ (reference sequence). V lost 5 bases and J 6 bases, leaving 13 bases between the germline ends. CDR3 length: 13 residues. For the CDR3, the DNA is TGTGCCAGCAGCCCTGGCAGGGAACCTGAAGCTTTCTTT. Encoded protein: CASSPGREPEAFF.

The chain couples TRBV11-3 to TRBJ2-3; 10 bases are a match to TRBD2. Germline V gene sequence: CDR1 SGHNT, CDR2 YENEEA. The CDR3 has 17 residues. V shed 5 bases, J shed 4 bases, and the junction held 12 bases outside the gene matches. CDR3 in amino acids: CASSTRRTSGSADTQYF. In nucleotides, the CDR3 is TGTGCCAGCAGCACCCGCCGGACTAGCGGAAGCGCAGATACGCAGTATTTT. Drawing the rest from reference TRBV11-3 and TRBJ2-3, the complete variable domain is EAGVVQSPRYKIIEKKQPVAFWCNPISGHNTLYWYLQNLGQGPELLIRYENEEAVDDSQLPKDRFSAERLKGVDSTLKIQPAELGDSAVYLCASSTRRTSGSADTQYFGPGTRLTVL.